The clone carrying this TCR beta chain occurred once. This record belongs to a study of cytomegalovirus exposure and HLA in healthy donors. TCRdb's table, derived via immunoSEQ multiplex PCR, lists solely in-frame clones and lacks some. The sample includes hundreds of thousands of clones, roughly 84% of them seen just once. Sequences were obtained from PBMCs. This clonotype was sampled from a woman younger than 45 in good health and CMV-seropositive.

DNA of the CDR3: TGTGCCACCAGCAGAGATAATCTCTACGAGCAGTACTTC. It is translated as CATSRDNLYEQYF. This rearrangement joins TRBV15 to TRBJ2-7; no reliable D call. Germline values: CDR1 LNHNV, CDR2 YYDKDF (reference sequence). The CDR3 totals 13 residues. Trimming took 0 bases from V and 3 from J, leaving 6 bases between them.